This T cell receptor beta chain comes out of a study of T-cell reconstitution after alpha-beta-depleted transplantation in children. This clonotype was counted only a few times. The target antigen is unknown. Unique molecular identifiers were incorporated during preparation of the TCRbeta library. TCRdb analysed the PCR reads with MiXCR anew, one entry per CDR3 protein. The data show about 580,000 distinct CDR3 sequences, with more than 20% seen just once and 13% to 15% held by the top ten. Study outcomes and limitations: The origin of high day-60 TCRbeta diversity in some patients lay in surviving recipient T cells and thymic progenitors. T-cell counts and diversity were attributed mostly to newly produced T cells one year after transplant.

Sequencing was performed on PBMCs, mostly from graft donor cells, taken 360 days after TCRalphabeta/CD19-depleted stem cell transplant. The clonotype was recovered from a boy in the first two years of life who had a stem cell transplant for acute myeloid leukemia, so the T cells may come from the graft donor.

This CDR3 reads CASSLRGLADNEQFF. CDR3 DNA: TGTGCCAGCAGCTTGAGGGGACTAGCGGACAATGAGCAGTTCTTC. The chain joins TRBV11-2 to TRBJ2-1, with TRBD2 matching 11 bases. Trimming removed 3 bases from V and 5 bases from J; junction bases left unmatched: 3. The CDR3 contains 15 residues. Germline CDR1 reads SGHAT; CDR2 reads FQNNGV.